This TCR beta chain appears in the sequencing data of a study of cytomegalovirus exposure and HLA in healthy donors. In the study overall: Around 78 million unique TCRs, all from HLA-typed donors, were included in an early release of the data. Study-level findings and limits: A later analysis, which compared TCR beta chains of equal frequency, found the HLA-associated ones more clonally expanded.

The PCR was carried out with 60 Vbeta primers and 13 Jbeta primers. Clones were sequenced by immunoSEQ multiplex PCR, and TCRdb holds only the in-frame ones, with some missing. The sample consists of approximately 120,000 clones, about 10% of them appearing once. The donors, nominally healthy at sampling, likely had unrecorded immune exposures. With regard to this clone: Its antigen is still unknown.

The germline CDR1 and CDR2 sequences are DFQATT and SNEGSKA (reference sequence). The CDR3 contains 11 residues. V gave up 6 bases and J gave up 5 bases, with 10 bases separating them. The material sequenced was PBMCs. This TCR was recovered from a woman under 30 in good health and CMV-seropositive. This chain joins TRBV20-1 and TRBJ2-5, with D hard to call. This chain's CDR3 is CSAREWETQYF. The CDR3 DNA reads TGCAGTGCCCGAGAGTGGGAGACCCAGTACTTC.